Here is one T cell receptor beta chain with its context. Its antigen is unknown. In the authors' workflow: To classify distant metastasis in papillary thyroid cancer, a model was built from CDR3 differences across clinicopathological groups. TCRdb re-called the PCR reads with MiXCR. The V and J calls and clone size come from TCRdb's table, not from the authors' own analysis. The table has some 60,000 clones, 25% to 30% seen once. All patients were untreated before thyroid surgery. CDR3 size: 10 residues. Germline lookup yields CDR1 MNHEY and CDR2 SVGAGI. With 6 bases removed from V and 8 bases from J, the gap between germline ends came to 5 bases. The entry originates in a study of metastatic and nonmetastatic thyroid tumors. In the study overall: The study looked at repertoires side by side in blood and in tumor or nodule tissue from malignant and benign thyroid patients. Study observations and caveats: Malignant tumors reportedly showed significantly higher TCR beta diversity than benign nodules in both blood and tumor.

The receptor was derived from a female donor with papillary thyroid cancer or a benign thyroid nodule (not recorded which). Some clones in this sample may be carry-over from other donors' samples. Material for sequencing was blood. The chain links TRBV6-5 to TRBJ1-5; D uncertain. CDR3 amino acids: CASSREPQHF. CDR3 DNA sequence: TGTGCCAGCAGCCGTGAGCCCCAGCATTTT.